This T cell receptor beta chain originates from a study of blood T cell repertoires in COVID-19. Study context: The United States, Italy and Spain were the sources of the acute and convalescent COVID-19 samples.

The protocol was immunoSEQ multiplex PCR, while the TCRdb copy is restricted to in-frame clones and leaves out a portion. The sample consists of about 170,000 clones, about 88% of them appearing once. Losses at the gene ends were 6 bases for V and 3 bases for J; bases not matched to a gene: 5. Germline V gene sequence: CDR1 SGHDT, CDR2 YYEEEE. This CDR3 comprises 14 residues. The chain combines TRBV5-6 with TRBJ1-2, with 10 bases matching TRBD1. The source material was peripheral blood. This sequence was found in an elderly woman in a cohort sampled during active or convalescent COVID-19. CDR3 in amino acids: CASNLGQGDYGYTF. Here the CDR3 DNA reads TGTGCCAGCAATCTTGGACAGGGGGACTATGGCTACACCTTC. The complete variable domain, with remaining parts taken from reference TRBV5-6 and TRBJ1-2, reads DAGVTQSPTHLIKTRGQQVTLRCSPKSGHDTVSWYQQALGQGPQFIFQYYEEEERQRGNFPDRFSGHQFPNYSSELNVNALLLGDSALYLCASNLGQGDYGYTFGSGTRLTVV.